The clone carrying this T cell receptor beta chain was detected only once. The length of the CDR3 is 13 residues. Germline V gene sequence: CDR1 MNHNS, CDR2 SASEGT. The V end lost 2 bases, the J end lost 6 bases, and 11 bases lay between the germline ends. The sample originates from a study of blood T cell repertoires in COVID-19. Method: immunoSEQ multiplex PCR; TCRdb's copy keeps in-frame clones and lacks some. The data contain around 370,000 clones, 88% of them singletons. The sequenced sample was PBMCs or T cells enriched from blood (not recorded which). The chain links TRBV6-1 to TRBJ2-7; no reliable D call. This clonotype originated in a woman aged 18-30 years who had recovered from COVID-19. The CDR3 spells CASSESVIIEQYF. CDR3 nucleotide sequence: TGTGCCAGCAGTGAATCCGTTATTATCGAGCAGTACTTC.